The rows below give T cell receptor beta chains drawn from one sample of a study of T cells after yellow fever vaccination. In TCRdb, the 5' RACE reads were re-called with MiXCR into one record per CDR3 protein. This table holds 300,000 to 400,000 distinct CDR3 sequences, approximately 9% found once. The sequencing here drew on PBMCs, taken on the day of the first yellow fever vaccination. The receptors derive from a man in his late teens or twenties who received the YFV17D yellow fever vaccine. Each CDR3 is given with its conserved first and last residue. The order of the fields is V gene, J gene, D gene, clone size, CDR3 protein, CDR3 DNA. D genes are given only for firm matches. For some rows the clone size is stated as once, few or many, or as a class when expanded; others skip it.

v_call: TRBV19; j_call: TRBJ2-2; d_call: .; clone_size: few; cdr3_aa: CASSIPRAPGIGELFF; cdr3_nt: TGTGCCAGTAGTATACCCCGGGCCCCGGGGATCGGGGAGCTGTTTTTT
v_call: TRBV2; j_call: TRBJ2-1; d_call: TRBD1; clone_size: few; cdr3_aa: CASSALTGVNEQFF; cdr3_nt: TGTGCCAGCAGTGCCTTGACAGGGGTAAATGAGCAGTTCTTC
v_call: TRBV5-1; j_call: TRBJ2-7; d_call: TRBD2; clone_size: few; cdr3_aa: CASSLLAEPRPYEQYF; cdr3_nt: TGCGCCAGCAGCTTACTAGCGGAGCCCCGGCCCTACGAGCAGTACTTC
v_call: TRBV19; j_call: TRBJ1-1; d_call: .; clone_size: few; cdr3_aa: CASSTLRLGAFF; cdr3_nt: TGTGCCAGTAGTACCCTCCGCTTGGGAGCTTTCTTT
v_call: TRBV25-1; j_call: TRBJ1-3; d_call: .; clone_size: .; cdr3_aa: CASSEFGRITGNTIYF; cdr3_nt: TGTGCCAGCAGTGAATTTGGACGGATAACTGGAAACACCATATATTTT
v_call: TRBV19; j_call: TRBJ2-3; d_call: .; clone_size: few; cdr3_aa: CASSMGVTDTQYF; cdr3_nt: TGTGCCAGTAGTATGGGGGTCACAGATACGCAGTATTTT
v_call: TRBV6-5; j_call: TRBJ1-5; d_call: TRBD1; clone_size: .; cdr3_aa: CASSSTRDRRSNQPQHF; cdr3_nt: TGTGCCAGCAGTTCAACCCGGGACAGGAGATCCAATCAGCCCCAGCATTTT
v_call: TRBV13; j_call: TRBJ1-2; d_call: .; clone_size: many; cdr3_aa: CASSLSGRNGYTF; cdr3_nt: TGTGCCAGCAGCTTATCGGGAAGAAACGGCTACACCTTC
v_call: TRBV28; j_call: TRBJ1-2; d_call: TRBD1; clone_size: few; cdr3_aa: CASGQGNNYGYTF; cdr3_nt: TGTGCCAGCGGACAGGGAAACAACTATGGCTACACCTTC
v_call: TRBV10-3; j_call: TRBJ2-7; d_call: TRBD1; clone_size: few; cdr3_aa: CAIRDREYEQYF; cdr3_nt: TGTGCCATCAGGGACAGGGAATACGAGCAGTACTTC
v_call: TRBV19; j_call: TRBJ2-7; d_call: .; clone_size: many; cdr3_aa: CASSIVRGGSFEQYF; cdr3_nt: TGTGCCAGTAGTATTGTCCGAGGGGGATCCTTCGAGCAGTACTTC
v_call: TRBV10-2; j_call: TRBJ2-7; d_call: TRBD2; clone_size: .; cdr3_aa: CASRNAAGGSYEQYF; cdr3_nt: TGCGCCAGCAGGAACGCAGCGGGAGGCTCCTACGAGCAGTACTTC
v_call: TRBV7-2; j_call: TRBJ2-1; d_call: TRBD2; clone_size: many; cdr3_aa: CASSTSGVYEQFF; cdr3_nt: TGTGCCAGCAGCACAAGCGGGGTCTATGAGCAGTTCTTC
v_call: TRBV24-1; j_call: TRBJ2-5; d_call: .; clone_size: .; cdr3_aa: CATSFQETQYF; cdr3_nt: TGTGCCACCAGTTTTCAAGAGACCCAGTACTTC
v_call: TRBV5-6; j_call: TRBJ1-1; d_call: .; clone_size: .; cdr3_aa: CASSADLEAFF; cdr3_nt: TGTGCCAGCAGCGCGGACCTAGAAGCTTTCTTT
v_call: TRBV18; j_call: TRBJ2-7; d_call: .; clone_size: few; cdr3_aa: CASSPADRPNIEQYF; cdr3_nt: TGTGCCAGCTCACCTGCGGACCGGCCCAATATTGAGCAGTACTTC
v_call: TRBV30; j_call: TRBJ2-1; d_call: .; clone_size: few; cdr3_aa: CAWSLGGNEQFF; cdr3_nt: TGTGCCTGGAGTCTTGGGGGGAATGAGCAGTTCTTC
v_call: TRBV7-9; j_call: TRBJ1-3; d_call: .; clone_size: few; cdr3_aa: CASSLRGISGNTIYF; cdr3_nt: TGTGCCAGCAGCTTACGGGGGATCTCTGGAAACACCATATATTTT
v_call: TRBV19; j_call: TRBJ2-2; d_call: .; clone_size: .; cdr3_aa: CASRQGFGELFF; cdr3_nt: TGTGCCAGTAGGCAGGGCTTCGGGGAGCTGTTTTTT
v_call: TRBV9; j_call: TRBJ2-1; d_call: .; clone_size: .; cdr3_aa: CASNVGGGGRDNEQFF; cdr3_nt: TGTGCCAGCAACGTAGGGGGCGGGGGCCGGGACAATGAGCAGTTCTTC
v_call: TRBV4-3; j_call: TRBJ1-1; d_call: .; clone_size: .; cdr3_aa: CASSQDTGTEAFF; cdr3_nt: TGCGCCAGCAGCCAAGATACGGGGACTGAAGCTTTCTTT
v_call: TRBV5-1; j_call: TRBJ2-1; d_call: TRBD1; clone_size: few; cdr3_aa: CASVAGTGGSGEQFF; cdr3_nt: TGCGCCAGTGTGGCCGGGACAGGGGGCTCGGGTGAGCAGTTCTTC
v_call: TRBV9; j_call: TRBJ2-5; d_call: .; clone_size: .; cdr3_aa: CASSAEGGGIGETQYF; cdr3_nt: TGTGCCAGCAGCGCCGAGGGAGGGGGGATCGGAGAGACCCAGTACTTC
v_call: TRBV18; j_call: TRBJ2-1; d_call: TRBD2; clone_size: .; cdr3_aa: CASSPQAGRAYNEQFF; cdr3_nt: TGTGCCAGCTCACCACAAGCAGGGAGGGCCTACAATGAGCAGTTCTTC
v_call: TRBV11-2; j_call: TRBJ2-3; d_call: TRBD2; clone_size: .; cdr3_aa: CASSLEIWRGGTDTQYF; cdr3_nt: TGTGCCAGCAGCTTAGAAATCTGGCGGGGGGGCACAGATACGCAGTATTTT
v_call: TRBV11-2; j_call: TRBJ2-3; d_call: .; clone_size: few; cdr3_aa: CASSSNSDTQYF; cdr3_nt: TGTGCCAGCAGCTCCAATTCTGATACGCAGTATTTT
v_call: TRBV4-2; j_call: TRBJ2-6; d_call: .; clone_size: many; cdr3_aa: CASSQDTGSGANVLTF; cdr3_nt: TGTGCCAGCAGCCAAGATACCGGCTCTGGGGCCAACGTCCTGACTTTC
v_call: TRBV20-1; j_call: TRBJ1-1; d_call: .; clone_size: many; cdr3_aa: CSARLENTEAFF; cdr3_nt: TGCAGTGCCAGGCTGGAGAACACTGAAGCTTTCTTT
v_call: TRBV6-5; j_call: TRBJ1-6; d_call: .; clone_size: .; cdr3_aa: CASRVRNNSPLHF; cdr3_nt: TGTGCCAGCAGAGTCCGAAATAATTCACCCCTCCACTTT
v_call: TRBV7-3; j_call: TRBJ2-1; d_call: TRBD2; clone_size: many; cdr3_aa: CASSLRAGDLYNEQFF; cdr3_nt: TGTGCCAGCAGCTTACGAGCGGGGGACCTCTACAATGAGCAGTTCTTC
v_call: TRBV30; j_call: TRBJ2-5; d_call: .; clone_size: .; cdr3_aa: CAWSVRQYQETQYF; cdr3_nt: TGTGCCTGGAGTGTACGACAGTACCAAGAGACCCAGTACTTC
v_call: TRBV12-3/TRBV12-4; j_call: TRBJ2-3; d_call: .; clone_size: .; cdr3_aa: CASSNHLLGAPTDTQYF; cdr3_nt: TGTGCCAGCAGTAACCATTTATTGGGGGCTCCCACAGATACGCAGTATTTT
v_call: TRBV11-1; j_call: TRBJ1-1; d_call: .; clone_size: .; cdr3_aa: CASSLRYPGRTMNTEAFF; cdr3_nt: TGTGCCAGCAGCTTAAGGTATCCAGGGCGTACCATGAACACTGAAGCTTTCTTT